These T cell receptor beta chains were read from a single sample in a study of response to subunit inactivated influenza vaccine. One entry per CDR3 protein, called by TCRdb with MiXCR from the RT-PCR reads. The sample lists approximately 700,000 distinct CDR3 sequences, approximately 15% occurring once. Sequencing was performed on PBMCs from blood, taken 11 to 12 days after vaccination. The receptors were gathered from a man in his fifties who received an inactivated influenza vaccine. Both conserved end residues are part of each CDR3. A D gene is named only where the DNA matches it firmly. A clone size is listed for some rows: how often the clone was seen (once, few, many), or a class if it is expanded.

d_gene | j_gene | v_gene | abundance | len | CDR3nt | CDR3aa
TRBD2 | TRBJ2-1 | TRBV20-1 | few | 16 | TGCAGTGCCCCAGACTCGCCCGGACTAGCCCTTAATGAGCAGTTCTTC | CSAPDSPGLALNEQFF
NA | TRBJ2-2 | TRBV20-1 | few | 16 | TGCAGTGCTCGCAGCGGAGTAGCGAAATACACCGGGGAGCTGTTTTTT | CSARSGVAKYTGELFF
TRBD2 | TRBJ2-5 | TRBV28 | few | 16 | TGTGCCAGCAGTTTATCCCGCGGGGGATACCAAGAGACCCAGTACTTC | CASSLSRGGYQETQYF
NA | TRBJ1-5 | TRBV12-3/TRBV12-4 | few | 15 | TGTGCCAGCAGCCCTCAGGGAGGGGTCGGACAGCCCCAGCATTTT | CASSPQGGVGQPQHF
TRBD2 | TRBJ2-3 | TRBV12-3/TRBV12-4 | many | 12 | TGTGCCAGCAGCTCGGACGTCGGGGAGGGGTATTTT | CASSSDVGEGYF
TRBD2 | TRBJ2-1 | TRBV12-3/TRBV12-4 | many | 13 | TGTGCCAGCAGAGGGACTAGCTTCAATGAGCAGTTCTTC | CASRGTSFNEQFF
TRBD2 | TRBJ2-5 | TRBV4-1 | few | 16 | TGCGCCAGCAGCCCCTGGACTAGCCCATTTAGGGAGACCCAGTACTTC | CASSPWTSPFRETQYF
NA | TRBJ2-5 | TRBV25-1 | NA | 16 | TGTGCCAGCAGTCCCCCCCTTGGGGCTCCCCAAGAGACCCAGTACTTC | CASSPPLGAPQETQYF
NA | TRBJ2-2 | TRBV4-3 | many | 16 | TGCGCCAGCAGCCGCCTGAGCACCGTGAACACCGGGGAGCTGTTTTTT | CASSRLSTVNTGELFF
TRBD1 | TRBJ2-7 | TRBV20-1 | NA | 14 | TGCAGTGCAGGGGGCCAAAACTTCCACTACGAGCAGTACTTC | CSAGGQNFHYEQYF
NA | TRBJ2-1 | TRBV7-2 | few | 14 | TGTGCCAGCAGCTACGACAGCTTCTACAATGAGCAGTTCTTC | CASSYDSFYNEQFF
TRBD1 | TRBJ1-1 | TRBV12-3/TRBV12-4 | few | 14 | TGTGCCAGCAGTTCCACGGACAGGAGTACTGAAGCTTTCTTT | CASSSTDRSTEAFF
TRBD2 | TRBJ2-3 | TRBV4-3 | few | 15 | TGCGCCAGCAGCGTCCTAGCGGGAAGCGGGAATACGCAGTATTTT | CASSVLAGSGNTQYF
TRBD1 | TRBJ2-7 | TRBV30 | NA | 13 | TGTGCCTGGAGTGGGGGACAGGGCTACGAGCAGTACTTC | CAWSGGQGYEQYF
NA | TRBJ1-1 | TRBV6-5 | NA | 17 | TGTGCCAGCAGTTATCGGCTGACAGGACGCATGAACACTGAAGCTTTCTTT | CASSYRLTGRMNTEAFF
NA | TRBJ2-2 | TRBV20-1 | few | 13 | TGCAGTGCTAGATTGGCGAACACCGGGGAGCTGTTTTTT | CSARLANTGELFF
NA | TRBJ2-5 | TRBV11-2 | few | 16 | TGTGCCAGCAGCTTAGGAGAGTCCCGCTTACAAGAGACCCAGTACTTC | CASSLGESRLQETQYF
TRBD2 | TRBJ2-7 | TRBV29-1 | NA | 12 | TGCAGCGTCCTCCTCGGGGGGAGCGAGCAGTACTTC | CSVLLGGSEQYF
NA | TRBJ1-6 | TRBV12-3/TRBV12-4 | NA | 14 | TGTGCCAGCAGTTTACGGGTTTCCAATTCACCCCTCCACTTT | CASSLRVSNSPLHF
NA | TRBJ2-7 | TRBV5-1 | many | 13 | TGCGCCAGCAGCTTCGGTGTTTCCTACGAGCAGTACTTC | CASSFGVSYEQYF
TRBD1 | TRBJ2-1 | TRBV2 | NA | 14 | TGTGCCAGCAAGAGACAGGGGGCTTTCAATGAGCAGTTCTTC | CASKRQGAFNEQFF
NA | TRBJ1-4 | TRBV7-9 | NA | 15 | TGTGCCAGCAGCTCCGCAGGGTGGACTAATGAAAAACTGTTTTTT | CASSSAGWTNEKLFF
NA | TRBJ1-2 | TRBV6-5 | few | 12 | TGTGCCAGCAGTTACGGAGGGAATGGCTACACCTTC | CASSYGGNGYTF
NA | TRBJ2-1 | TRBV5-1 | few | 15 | TGCGCCAGCAGCTTGACCCGGGACGGTAACAATGAGCAGTTCTTC | CASSLTRDGNNEQFF
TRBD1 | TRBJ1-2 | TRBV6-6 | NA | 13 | TGTGCCAGTTCTGGACAGGTCCCGGATGGCTACACCTTC | CASSGQVPDGYTF
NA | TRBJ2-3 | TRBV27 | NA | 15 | TGTGCCAGCAGCCCAATGATGGTGGCCACAGATACGCAGTATTTT | CASSPMMVATDTQYF
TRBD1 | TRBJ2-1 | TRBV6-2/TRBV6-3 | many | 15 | TGTGCCAGCACACCGGGACAGGGGGCTTACAATGAGCAGTTCTTC | CASTPGQGAYNEQFF
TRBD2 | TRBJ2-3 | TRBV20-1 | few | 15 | TGCAGTGCCCACTCACGGGAGGGGTCCACAGATACGCAGTATTTT | CSAHSREGSTDTQYF